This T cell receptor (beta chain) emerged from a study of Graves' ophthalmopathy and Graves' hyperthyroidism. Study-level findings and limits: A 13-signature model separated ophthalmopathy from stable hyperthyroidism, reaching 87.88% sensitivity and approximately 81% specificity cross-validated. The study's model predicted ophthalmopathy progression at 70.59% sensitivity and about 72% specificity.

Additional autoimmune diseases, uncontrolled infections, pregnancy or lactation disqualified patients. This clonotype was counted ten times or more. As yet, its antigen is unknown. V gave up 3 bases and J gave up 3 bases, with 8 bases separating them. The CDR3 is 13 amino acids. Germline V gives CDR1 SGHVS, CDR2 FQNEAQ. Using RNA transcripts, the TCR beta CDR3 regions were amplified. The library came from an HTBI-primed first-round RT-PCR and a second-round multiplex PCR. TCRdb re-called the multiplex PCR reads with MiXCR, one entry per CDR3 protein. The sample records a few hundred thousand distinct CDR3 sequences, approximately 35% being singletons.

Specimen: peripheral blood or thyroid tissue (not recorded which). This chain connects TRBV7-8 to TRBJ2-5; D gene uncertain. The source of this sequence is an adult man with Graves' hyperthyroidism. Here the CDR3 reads CASSFYRKETQYF. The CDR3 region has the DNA TGTGCCAGCAGCTTCTATAGGAAAGAGACCCAGTACTTC.